This TCR beta chain derives from a study of PD-1 blockade in classical Hodgkin lymphoma. Clones were sequenced by immunoSEQ multiplex PCR, and TCRdb holds only the in-frame ones, with some missing. The table has about 100,000 clones, over 70% seen once; the top ten hold 12%. The study's findings and limits: Complete responders' diversity at baseline resembled that of newly diagnosed patients. Reports indicated that newly diagnosed patients had lower baseline TCR diversity than healthy donors did.

Every patient had relapsed following autologous stem cell transplantation, and cohorts differed in brentuximab vedotin exposure. Reported best responses ranged across complete response, partial response or progressive disease. The V gene lost 6 bases and the J gene lost 0 bases, with 6 bases spanning the gap. CDR3 length: 12 amino acids. Germline V gene sequence: CDR1 MNHNS, CDR2 SASEGT. Worth noting for this clone: Its target is not known. Other DNA sequences in the sample encode the same CDR3.

The TCR comes from a human donor with classical Hodgkin lymphoma. Here the sequenced sample was peripheral blood mononuclear cells (PBMCs), taken at baseline. The chain employs TRBV6-1 and TRBJ2-7, with D maybe TRBD1 (5 bases). Here the CDR3 reads CASRGPSYEQYF. CDR3 coding DNA: TGTGCCAGCAGGGGGCCCTCCTACGAGCAGTACTTC.